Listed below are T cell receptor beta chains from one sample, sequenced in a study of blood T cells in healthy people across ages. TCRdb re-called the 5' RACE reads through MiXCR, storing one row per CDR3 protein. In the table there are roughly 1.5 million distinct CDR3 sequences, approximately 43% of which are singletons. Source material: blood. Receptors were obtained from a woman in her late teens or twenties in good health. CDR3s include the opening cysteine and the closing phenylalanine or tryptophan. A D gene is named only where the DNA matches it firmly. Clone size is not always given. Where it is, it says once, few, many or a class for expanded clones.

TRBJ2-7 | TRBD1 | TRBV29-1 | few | CSVETPGQGLVEQYF | TGCAGCGTAGAAACCCCGGGACAGGGTCTAGTCGAGCAGTACTTC
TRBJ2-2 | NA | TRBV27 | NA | CASSLVGRVSGELFF | TGTGCCAGCAGTTTAGTAGGGAGAGTTTCCGGGGAGCTGTTTTTT
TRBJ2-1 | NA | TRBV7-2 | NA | CASSWDTYNEQFF | TGTGCCAGCAGTTGGGACACTTACAATGAGCAGTTCTTC
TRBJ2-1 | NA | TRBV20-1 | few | CSASRPPGHNEQFF | TGCAGTGCTAGCAGGCCCCCCGGGCACAATGAGCAGTTCTTC
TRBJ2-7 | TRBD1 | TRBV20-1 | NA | CSARPARTGATYEQYF | TGCAGTGCTAGGCCTGCCCGGACAGGGGCTACCTACGAGCAGTACTTC
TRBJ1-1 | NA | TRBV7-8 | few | CASSLARIGNTEAFF | TGTGCCAGCAGCTTAGCGCGAATCGGGAACACTGAAGCTTTCTTT
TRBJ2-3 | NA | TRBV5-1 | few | CASSPRLNPDTQYF | TGCGCCAGCAGCCCACGACTTAATCCAGATACGCAGTATTTT
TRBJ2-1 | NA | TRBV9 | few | CASSKEGSDYNEQFF | TGTGCCAGCAGCAAGGAGGGCAGCGACTACAATGAGCAGTTCTTC
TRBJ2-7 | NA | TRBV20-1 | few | CSAYTKYEQYF | TGCAGTGCCTACACCAAATACGAGCAGTACTTC
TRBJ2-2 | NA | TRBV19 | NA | CATGLTGTGELFF | TGTGCCACTGGACTAACTGGGACCGGGGAGCTGTTTTTT
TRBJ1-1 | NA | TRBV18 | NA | CASSRGDFMNTEAFF | TGTGCCAGCTCACGGGGGGACTTTATGAACACTGAAGCTTTCTTT
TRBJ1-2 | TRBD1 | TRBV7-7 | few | CASTQMRKDRDGYTF | TGTGCTAGCACCCAAATGAGAAAGGACAGGGATGGCTACACCTTC
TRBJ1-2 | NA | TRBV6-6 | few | CASSYSGQLYGYTF | TGTGCCAGCAGTTACTCGGGGCAGCTCTATGGCTACACCTTC
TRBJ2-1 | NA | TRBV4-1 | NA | CASSQGTEYNEQFF | TGCGCCAGCAGCCAAGGGACAGAGTACAATGAGCAGTTCTTC
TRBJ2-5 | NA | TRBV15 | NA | CATSPRTGGETQYF | TGTGCCACCAGCCCCAGGACGGGCGGCGAGACCCAGTACTTC
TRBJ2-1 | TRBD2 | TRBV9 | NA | CASSVDSGGVNEQFF | TGTGCCAGCAGCGTGGATAGCGGGGGGGTCAATGAGCAGTTCTTC
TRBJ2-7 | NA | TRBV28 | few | CASSLGIGQGLSYEQYF | TGTGCCAGCAGTCTGGGGATCGGTCAGGGCCTCTCCTACGAGCAGTACTTC
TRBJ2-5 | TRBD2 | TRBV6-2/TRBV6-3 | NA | CASELAGRRETQYF | TGTGCCAGCGAATTAGCGGGGAGACGGGAGACCCAGTACTTC
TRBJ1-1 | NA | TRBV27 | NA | CASSRPHLYTEAFF | TGTGCCAGCAGTCGGCCCCATTTGTACACTGAAGCTTTCTTT
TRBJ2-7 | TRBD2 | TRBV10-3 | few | CAHGGTGAYEQYF | TGTGCCCACGGGGGGACTGGGGCCTACGAGCAGTACTTC
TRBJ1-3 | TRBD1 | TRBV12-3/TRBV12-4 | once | CASRSTGQPGNTIYF | TGTGCCAGCAGGTCGACAGGGCAGCCTGGAAACACCATATATTTT
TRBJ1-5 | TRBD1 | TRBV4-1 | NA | CASSQVTGGSNQPQHF | TGCGCCAGCAGCCAAGTAACAGGGGGCAGCAATCAGCCCCAGCATTTT
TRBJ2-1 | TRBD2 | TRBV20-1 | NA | CSATSVYFYNEQFF | TGCAGTGCAACTAGCGTCTACTTCTACAATGAGCAGTTCTTC
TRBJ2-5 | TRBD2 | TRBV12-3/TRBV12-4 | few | CASSPRLAGDTYEQYF | TGTGCCAGCAGTCCCCGACTAGCGGGAGATACTTATGAGCAGTACTTC
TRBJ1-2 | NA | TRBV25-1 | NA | CASSEPGPDPYGYTF | TGTGCCAGCAGTGAACCGGGACCGGACCCCTATGGCTACACCTTC
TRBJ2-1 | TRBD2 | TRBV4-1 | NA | CASSPAGVGSYNEQFF | TGCGCCAGCAGCCCGGCGGGGGTCGGCTCCTACAATGAGCAGTTCTTC
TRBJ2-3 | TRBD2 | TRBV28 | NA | CASSLSGGGTDKQYF | TGTGCCAGCAGTCTTAGCGGGGGAGGCACAGATAAGCAGTATTTT
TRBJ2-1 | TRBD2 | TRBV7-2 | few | CASSLSGRAGNEQFF | TGTGCCAGCAGCTTGAGCGGGAGGGCTGGGAATGAGCAGTTCTTC
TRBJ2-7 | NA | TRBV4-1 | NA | CASSHYNRNEQYF | TGCGCCAGCAGCCACTATAACAGAAACGAGCAGTACTTC
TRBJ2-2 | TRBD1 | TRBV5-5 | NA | CASSLIRTGAGELFF | TGTGCCAGCAGCTTGATCCGAACAGGGGCCGGGGAGCTGTTTTTT
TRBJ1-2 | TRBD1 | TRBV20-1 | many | CSANHLPGQRNYGYTF | TGCAGTGCTAACCACCTCCCGGGACAGCGGAACTATGGCTACACCTTC
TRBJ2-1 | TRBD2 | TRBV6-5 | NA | CASMPWTSGYNEQFF | TGTGCCAGCATGCCGTGGACTAGCGGTTACAATGAGCAGTTCTTC
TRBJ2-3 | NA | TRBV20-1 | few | CSAGTGLASTDTQYF | TGCAGTGCTGGCACCGGGCTAGCCAGCACAGATACGCAGTATTTT
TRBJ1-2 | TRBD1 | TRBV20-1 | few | CSARTGAEYGYTF | TGCAGTGCGAGAACAGGGGCCGAGTATGGCTACACCTTC
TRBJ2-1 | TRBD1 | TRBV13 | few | CASSLGWGRGPVNEQFF | TGTGCCAGCAGCTTAGGCTGGGGCAGGGGGCCCGTCAATGAGCAGTTCTTC
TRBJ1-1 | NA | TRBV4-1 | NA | CASSLTEANAEAFF | TGCGCCAGCAGCCTGACAGAAGCCAACGCTGAAGCTTTCTTT
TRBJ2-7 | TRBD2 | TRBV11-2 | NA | CASSPRTSGIYNEQYF | TGTGCCAGCAGCCCAAGGACTAGCGGGATTTACAATGAGCAGTACTTC
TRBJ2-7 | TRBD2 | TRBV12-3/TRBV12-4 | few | CASSLGALADYEQYF | TGTGCCAGCAGTTTGGGTGCACTAGCGGACTACGAGCAGTACTTC
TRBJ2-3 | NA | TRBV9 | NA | CASSVAGKSTDTQYF | TGTGCCAGCAGCGTGGCAGGAAAGTCCACAGATACGCAGTATTTT
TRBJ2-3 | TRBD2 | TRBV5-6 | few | CASSLTHQAGGPDTQYF | TGTGCCAGCAGCTTGACCCACCAAGCGGGAGGCCCAGATACGCAGTATTTT
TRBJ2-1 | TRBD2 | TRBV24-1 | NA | CATSDLAGGSYNEQFF | TGTGCCACCAGTGACTTAGCGGGAGGCTCCTACAATGAGCAGTTCTTC
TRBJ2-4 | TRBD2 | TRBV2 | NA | CASRIGRPLAAKNIQYF | TGTGCCAGCAGAATCGGGAGGCCCTTGGCGGCCAAAAACATTCAGTACTTC
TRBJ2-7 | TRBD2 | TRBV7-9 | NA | CASSYRPGTSDYEQYF | TGTGCCAGCAGCTATAGGCCCGGGACTAGCGACTACGAGCAGTACTTC
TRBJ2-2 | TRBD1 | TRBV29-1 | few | CSVVNWTGMNTGELFF | TGCAGCGTTGTCAATTGGACAGGGATGAACACCGGGGAGCTGTTTTTT
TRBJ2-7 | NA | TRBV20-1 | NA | CSAREPKNYEQYF | TGCAGTGCTAGAGAGCCCAAAAATTACGAGCAGTACTTC
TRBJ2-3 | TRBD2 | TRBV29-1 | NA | CSVEDWTSGGAGDTQYF | TGCAGCGTTGAAGATTGGACTAGCGGGGGGGCCGGAGATACGCAGTATTTT
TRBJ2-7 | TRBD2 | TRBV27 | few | CASSSSGTGVYEQYF | TGTGCCAGCAGCTCCAGCGGGACGGGAGTGTACGAGCAGTACTTC
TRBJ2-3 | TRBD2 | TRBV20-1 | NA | CSARLAGIGTQYF | TGCAGTGCTAGACTAGCGGGAATTGGTACGCAGTATTTT
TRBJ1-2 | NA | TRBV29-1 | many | CSVEVGRPHNYGYTF | TGCAGCGTTGAAGTTGGGAGGCCACACAACTATGGCTACACCTTC
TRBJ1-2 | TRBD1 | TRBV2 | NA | CATSQPTTGKVNYGYTF | TGTGCCACCTCTCAGCCGACGACAGGGAAGGTTAACTATGGCTACACCTTC
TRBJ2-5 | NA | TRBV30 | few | CAWSDGQETQYF | TGTGCCTGGAGTGACGGGCAAGAGACCCAGTACTTC
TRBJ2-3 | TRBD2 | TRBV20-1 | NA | CSARIGGSYPDTQYF | TGCAGTGCTAGAATTGGCGGGAGTTACCCAGATACGCAGTATTTT